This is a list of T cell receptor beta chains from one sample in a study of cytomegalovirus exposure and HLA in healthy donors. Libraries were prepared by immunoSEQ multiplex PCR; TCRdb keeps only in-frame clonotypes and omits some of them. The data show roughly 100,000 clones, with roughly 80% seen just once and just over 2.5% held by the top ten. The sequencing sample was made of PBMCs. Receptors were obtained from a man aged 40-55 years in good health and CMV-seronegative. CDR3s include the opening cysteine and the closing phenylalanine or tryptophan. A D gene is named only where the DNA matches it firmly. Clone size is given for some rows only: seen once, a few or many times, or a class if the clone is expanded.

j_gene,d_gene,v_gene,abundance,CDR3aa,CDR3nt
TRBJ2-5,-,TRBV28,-,CASRGYTEKETQYF,TGTGCCAGCAGAGGATACACGGAGAAAGAGACCCAGTACTTC
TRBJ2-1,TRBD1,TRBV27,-,CASSLWGGQGNNEQFF,TGTGCCAGCAGTTTATGGGGGGGACAGGGCAACAATGAGCAGTTCTTC
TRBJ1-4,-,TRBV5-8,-,CASSSGDVNEKLFF,TGTGCCAGCAGCTCCGGGGATGTTAATGAAAAACTGTTTTTT
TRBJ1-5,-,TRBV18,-,CASSLQGTNQPQHF,TGTGCCAGCTCACTGCAGGGTACCAATCAGCCCCAGCATTTT
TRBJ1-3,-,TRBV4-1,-,CASRGATGNTIYF,TGCGCCAGCAGGGGGGCGACTGGAAACACCATATATTTT
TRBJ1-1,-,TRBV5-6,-,CASSAPWSGSTEAFF,TGTGCCAGCAGCGCTCCTTGGTCGGGGAGCACTGAAGCTTTCTTT
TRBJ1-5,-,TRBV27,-,CASSLLGGDSNQPQHF,TGTGCCAGCAGTTTACTGGGAGGCGATAGCAATCAGCCCCAGCATTTT
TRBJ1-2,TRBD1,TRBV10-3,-,CATRQGDGYTF,TGTGCCACCCGACAGGGGGATGGCTACACCTTC
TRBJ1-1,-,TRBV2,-,CASSERGAYTEAFF,TGTGCCAGCAGTGAACGGGGGGCTTACACTGAAGCTTTCTTT
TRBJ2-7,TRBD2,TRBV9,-,CASSVGGGGHEQYF,TGTGCCAGCAGCGTCGGCGGGGGGGGACACGAGCAGTACTTC
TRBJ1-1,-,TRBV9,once,CASSVGPPNTEAFF,TGTGCCAGCAGCGTAGGTCCCCCTAACACTGAAGCTTTCTTT
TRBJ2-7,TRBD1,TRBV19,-,CASSRDREYEQYF,TGTGCCAGTAGTAGGGACAGGGAGTACGAGCAGTACTTC
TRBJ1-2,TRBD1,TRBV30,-,CAWSGETGQGCGYTF,TGTGCCTGGAGTGGGGAGACGGGACAGGGGTGTGGCTACACCTTC
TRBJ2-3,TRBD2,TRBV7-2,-,CASSLAGWSGGRTDTQYF,TGTGCCAGCAGCTTAGCGGGGTGGAGCGGGGGGCGCACAGATACGCAGTATTTT
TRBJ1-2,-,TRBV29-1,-,CSALPQGSDGYTF,TGCAGCGCCCTCCCCCAGGGGAGCGATGGCTACACCTTC
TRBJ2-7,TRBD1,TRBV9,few,CASSPRGTGGYEQYF,TGTGCCAGCAGCCCCAGGGGGACAGGGGGCTACGAGCAGTACTTC
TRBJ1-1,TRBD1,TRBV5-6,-,CASSLTTGGNTEAFF,TGTGCCAGCAGCTTAACGACAGGGGGGAACACTGAAGCTTTCTTT
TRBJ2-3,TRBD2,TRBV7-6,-,CASSLVGGTSGFTDTQYF,TGTGCCAGCAGCTTAGTAGGCGGGACTAGCGGATTCACAGATACGCAGTATTTT
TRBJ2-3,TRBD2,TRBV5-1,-,CASSFSGGSTDTQYF,TGCGCCAGCAGCTTTAGCGGGGGGAGCACAGATACGCAGTATTTT
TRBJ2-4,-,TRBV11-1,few,CASSPGWVAKNIQYF,TGTGCCAGCAGCCCGGGGTGGGTGGCCAAAAACATTCAGTACTTC
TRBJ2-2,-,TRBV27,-,CASRQAIGELFF,TGTGCCAGCAGGCAAGCGATCGGGGAGCTGTTTTTT
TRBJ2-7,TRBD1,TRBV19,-,CASSMGQGMRYEQYF,TGTGCCAGTAGTATGGGACAGGGTATGAGGTACGAGCAGTACTTC
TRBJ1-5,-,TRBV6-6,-,CASSYRESGNQPQHF,TGTGCCAGCAGTTACAGGGAGAGCGGCAATCAGCCCCAGCATTTT
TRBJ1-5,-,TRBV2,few,CASTLEGGDGQPQHF,TGTGCCAGCACCTTAGAGGGGGGGGACGGTCAGCCCCAGCATTTT
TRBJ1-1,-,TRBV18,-,CASSQVRTEAEAFF,TGTGCCAGCTCACAGGTACGGACAGAGGCTGAAGCTTTCTTT
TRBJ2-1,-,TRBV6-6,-,CASSYSTGRNEQFF,TGTGCCAGCAGTTATTCGACAGGTCGGAATGAGCAGTTCTTC
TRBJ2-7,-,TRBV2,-,CASSVTQAYEQYF,TGTGCCAGCAGCGTAACACAGGCCTACGAGCAGTACTTC
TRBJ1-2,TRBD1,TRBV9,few,CASSVAGGIGYGYTF,TGTGCCAGCAGCGTCGCAGGGGGCATAGGTTATGGCTACACCTTC
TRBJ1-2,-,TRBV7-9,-,CASSLGSQGTYGYTF,TGTGCCAGCAGCTTAGGTTCGCAGGGAACCTATGGCTACACCTTC
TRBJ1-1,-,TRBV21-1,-,CASSERENTEAFF,TGTGCCAGCAGCGAGCGAGAGAACACTGAAGCTTTCTTT
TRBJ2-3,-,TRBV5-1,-,CASSPRPGGGDTSTDTQYF,TGCGCCAGCAGCCCCCGTCCGGGCGGGGGCGATACTAGCACAGATACGCAGTATTTT
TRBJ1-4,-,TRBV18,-,CASSLRHATNEKLFF,TGTGCCAGCTCACTAAGACACGCAACTAATGAAAAACTGTTTTTT
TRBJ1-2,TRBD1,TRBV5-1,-,CASSSRTGGVISGGYTF,TGCGCCAGCAGCTCAAGGACAGGGGGCGTTATATCAGGTGGCTACACCTTC
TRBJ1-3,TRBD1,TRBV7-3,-,CASSPTGAGNTIYF,TGTGCCAGCAGCCCCACAGGGGCTGGAAACACCATATATTTT
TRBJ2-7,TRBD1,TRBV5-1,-,CASSFDRGLNEQYF,TGCGCCAGCAGCTTTGACAGGGGGCTTAACGAGCAGTACTTC
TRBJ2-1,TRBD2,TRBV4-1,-,CASSQEAGGRGEQFF,TGCGCCAGCAGCCAAGAAGCGGGGGGGCGCGGTGAGCAGTTCTTC
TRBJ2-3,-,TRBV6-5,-,CASSYSSHLRNTQYF,TGTGCCAGCAGTTACTCCTCCCATTTGAGGAATACGCAGTATTTT
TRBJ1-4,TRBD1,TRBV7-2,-,CASSQQGGTNEKLFF,TGTGCCAGCAGCCAACAAGGGGGCACTAATGAAAAACTGTTTTTT
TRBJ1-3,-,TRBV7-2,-,CASSSAEGAGNTIYF,TGTGCCAGCAGTTCCGCCGAGGGGGCTGGAAACACCATATATTTT
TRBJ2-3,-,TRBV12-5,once,CASGLAPSTDTQYF,TGTGCTAGTGGTTTGGCCCCTTCCACAGATACGCAGTATTTT
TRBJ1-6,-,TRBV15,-,CATSRTGMNNSPLHF,TGTGCCACCAGCAGAACAGGGATGAATAATTCACCCCTCCACTTT
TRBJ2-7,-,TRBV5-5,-,CASSAIAERFGGSYEQYF,TGTGCCAGCAGCGCAATAGCGGAGAGATTTGGTGGCTCCTACGAGCAGTACTTC
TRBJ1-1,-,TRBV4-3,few,CASSQASSVGNTEAFF,TGCGCCAGCAGCCAAGCTAGCAGCGTAGGGAACACTGAAGCTTTCTTT
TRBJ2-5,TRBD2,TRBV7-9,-,CASSPGTSLREQYF,TGTGCCAGCAGCCCGGGGACTAGCTTAAGAGAGCAGTACTTC
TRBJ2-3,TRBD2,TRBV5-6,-,CASSLGLAGPGGDTQYF,TGTGCCAGCAGCTTGGGGCTAGCGGGCCCCGGGGGAGATACGCAGTATTTT
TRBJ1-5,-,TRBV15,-,CATRRGLGEPQHF,TGTGCCACCAGGAGGGGGTTAGGAGAGCCCCAGCATTTT
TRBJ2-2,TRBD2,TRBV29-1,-,CSAERQGGTGELFF,TGCAGCGCTGAACGGCAGGGAGGGACCGGGGAGCTGTTTTTT
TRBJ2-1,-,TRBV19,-,CASSIVSTEQFF,TGTGCCAGTAGTATAGTCAGTACCGAGCAGTTCTTC
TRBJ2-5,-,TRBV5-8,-,CASSQKGGVETQYF,TGTGCCAGCAGCCAAAAAGGGGGGGTGGAGACCCAGTACTTC
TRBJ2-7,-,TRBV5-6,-,CASSLWRYYEQYF,TGTGCCAGCAGCTTATGGCGGTACTACGAGCAGTACTTC
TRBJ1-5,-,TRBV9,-,CASSVDGRGPQHF,TGTGCCAGCAGCGTAGATGGCCGTGGGCCCCAGCATTTT
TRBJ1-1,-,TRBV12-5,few,CASGLDSGTEAFF,TGTGCTAGTGGGCTGGACAGTGGGACTGAAGCTTTCTTT
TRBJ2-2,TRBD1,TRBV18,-,CASSPDRTTGELFF,TGTGCCAGCTCACCGGACAGGACAACCGGGGAGCTGTTTTTT
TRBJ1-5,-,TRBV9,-,CASSVFSRGQPQHF,TGTGCCAGCAGCGTCTTCTCGCGCGGACAGCCCCAGCATTTT
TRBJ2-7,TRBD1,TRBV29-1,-,CSVGLGTGPYEQYF,TGCAGCGTTGGTTTAGGGACAGGGCCCTACGAGCAGTACTTC